These T cell receptor beta chains were read from a single sample in a study of cytomegalovirus exposure and HLA in healthy donors. The protocol was immunoSEQ multiplex PCR, while the TCRdb copy is restricted to in-frame clones and leaves out a portion. The sample includes roughly 130,000 clones, around 72% seen only once; the top ten take roughly 4.5%. Sequencing used PBMCs. The receptors stem from a young man in good health and CMV-seropositive. Both conserved end residues are part of each CDR3. A D gene is named only where the DNA matches it firmly. Clone sizes are given selectively: once, few, many, or a class where the clone is expanded.

cdr3_nt cdr3_aa cdr3_length j_call v_call clone_size d_call
TGTGCCAGCAGTTATTACAGGCAGGACTATGGCTACACCTTC CASSYYRQDYGYTF 14 TRBJ1-2 TRBV6-5 . .
TGTGCCAGCAGCTTAGTACGGGGTCCTGAAGCTTTCTTT CASSLVRGPEAFF 13 TRBJ1-1 TRBV7-9 few .
TGCGCCAGCAGCCAACAGGGTAATGGAAACACCATATATTTT CASSQQGNGNTIYF 14 TRBJ1-3 TRBV5-1 . .
TGTGCCAGCAGTGGGAAGCTAGCGGGGGCCTACGAGCAGTACTTC CASSGKLAGAYEQYF 15 TRBJ2-7 TRBV6-1 . TRBD2
TGCGCCAGCAGGGGGACTAGCGGGGAAGAGTTGAGGGGCACAGATACGCAGTATTTT CASRGTSGEELRGTDTQYF 19 TRBJ2-3 TRBV10-2 few TRBD2
TGTGCCAGCAGCCCGGCCAGCGGGAGCCGCAATGAGCAGTTCTTC CASSPASGSRNEQFF 15 TRBJ2-1 TRBV6-6 once TRBD2
TGTGCCAGCACCCTGGGGGGGGGCAGGATATACGAGCAGTACTTC CASTLGGGRIYEQYF 15 TRBJ2-7 TRBV6-5 . .
TGTGCCACCAGCAGAGCCGGGACAGGGGCCTACAATGAGCAGTTCTTC CATSRAGTGAYNEQFF 16 TRBJ2-1 TRBV15 . TRBD1
TGTGCCTGGAGTCACGCAGACATGGGCTACGAGCAGTACTTC CAWSHADMGYEQYF 14 TRBJ2-7 TRBV30 . .
TGTGCCAGCAGCCTGGGACAGGGTAGGATCAACGAGCAGTACTTC CASSLGQGRINEQYF 15 TRBJ2-7 TRBV7-6 . TRBD1
TGTGCCAGCAGCCCCGGACAGGGGGCCTTTGGGGGCTACACCTTC CASSPGQGAFGGYTF 15 TRBJ1-2 TRBV5-5 . TRBD1
TGTGCCAGCAGTCGGGGTCCGACCTACGAGCAGTACTTC CASSRGPTYEQYF 13 TRBJ2-7 TRBV6-5 . .
TGTGCCTTCCGACAGGGGACCCCCTACGAGCAGTACTTC CAFRQGTPYEQYF 13 TRBJ2-7 TRBV30 once TRBD1